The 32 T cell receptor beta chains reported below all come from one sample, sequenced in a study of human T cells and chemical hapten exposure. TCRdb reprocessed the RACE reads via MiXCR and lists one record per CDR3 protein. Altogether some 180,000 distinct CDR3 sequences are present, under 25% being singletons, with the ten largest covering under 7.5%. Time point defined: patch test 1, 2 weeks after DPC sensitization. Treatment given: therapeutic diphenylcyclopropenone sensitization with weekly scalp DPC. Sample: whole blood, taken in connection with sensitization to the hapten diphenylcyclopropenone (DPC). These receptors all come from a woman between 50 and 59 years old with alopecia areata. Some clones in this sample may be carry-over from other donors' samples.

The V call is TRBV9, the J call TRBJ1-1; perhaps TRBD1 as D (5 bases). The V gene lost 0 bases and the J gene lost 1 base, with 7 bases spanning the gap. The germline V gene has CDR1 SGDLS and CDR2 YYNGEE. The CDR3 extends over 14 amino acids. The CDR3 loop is CASSVGQTNTEAFF. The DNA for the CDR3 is TGTGCCAGCAGCGTAGGACAGACGAACACTGAAGCTTTCTTT. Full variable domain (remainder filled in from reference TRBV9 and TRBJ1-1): DSGVTQTPKHLITATGQRVTLRCSPRSGDLSVYWYQQSLDQGLQFLIQYYNGEERAKGNILERFSAQQFPDLHSELNLSSLELGDSALYFCASSVGQTNTEAFFGQGTRLTVV.

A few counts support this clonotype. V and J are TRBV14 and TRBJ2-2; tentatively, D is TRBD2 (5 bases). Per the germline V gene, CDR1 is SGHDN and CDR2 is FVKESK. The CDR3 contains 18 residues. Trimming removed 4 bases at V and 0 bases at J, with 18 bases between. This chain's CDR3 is CASSPYNTGRANTGELFF. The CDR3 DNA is TGTGCCAGCAGCCCCTATAATACGGGGAGAGCGAACACCGGGGAGCTGTTTTTT. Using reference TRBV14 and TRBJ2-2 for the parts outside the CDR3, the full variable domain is EAGVTQFPSHSVIEKGQTVTLRCDPISGHDNLYWYRRVMGKEIKFLLHFVKESKQDESGMPNNRFLAERTGGTYSTLKVQPAELEDSGVYFCASSPYNTGRANTGELFFGEGSRLTVL.

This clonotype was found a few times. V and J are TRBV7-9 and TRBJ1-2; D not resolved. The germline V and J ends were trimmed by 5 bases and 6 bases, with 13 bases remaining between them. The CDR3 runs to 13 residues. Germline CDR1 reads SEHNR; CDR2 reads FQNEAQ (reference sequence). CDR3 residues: CASSPRGEDGYTF. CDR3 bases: TGTGCCAGCAGCCCCCGAGGAGAGGATGGCTACACCTTC.

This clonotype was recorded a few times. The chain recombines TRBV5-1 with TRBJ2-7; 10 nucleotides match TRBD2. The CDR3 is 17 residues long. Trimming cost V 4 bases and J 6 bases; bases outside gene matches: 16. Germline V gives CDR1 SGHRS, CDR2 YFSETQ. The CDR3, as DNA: TGCGCCAGCAGCCCCGGGGTTAGCGGGAGGCCCGATTCCGAGCAGTACTTC. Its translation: CASSPGVSGRPDSEQYF.

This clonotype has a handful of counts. The CDR3 loop is CASSLAPSGSIETQYF. Written as DNA, the CDR3 is TGTGCCAGCAGCTTGGCCCCTAGCGGGAGTATTGAGACCCAGTACTTC. The rearrangement uses TRBV5-4 and TRBJ2-5; 10 nucleotides align to TRBD2. After removal of 0 bases from V and 5 bases from J, the junction contained 7 bases not matched to a gene. Germline CDR1 reads SGHNT; CDR2 reads YYREEE (reference sequence). The CDR3 sequence is 16 residues long.

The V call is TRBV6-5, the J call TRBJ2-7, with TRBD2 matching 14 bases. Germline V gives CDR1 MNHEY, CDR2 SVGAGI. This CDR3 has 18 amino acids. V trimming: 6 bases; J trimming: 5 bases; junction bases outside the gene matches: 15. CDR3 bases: TGTGCCAGCAGCCGTAACCAACCGGGACTAGCGGGAGTGAACGAGCAGTACTTC. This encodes CASSRNQPGLAGVNEQYF.

CDR3 sequence reads: CASSRGGPAFF. In nucleotides, the CDR3 is TGTGCCAGCTCTAGGGGGGGGCCGGCTTTCTTT. This chain uses TRBV7-9 with TRBJ1-1; D may be TRBD1 (6 bases). V was shortened by 8 bases and J by 11 bases, with 15 bases between the two germline ends. CDR3 length equals 11 residues. Per germline, CDR1 SEHNR and CDR2 FQNEAQ (reference sequence).

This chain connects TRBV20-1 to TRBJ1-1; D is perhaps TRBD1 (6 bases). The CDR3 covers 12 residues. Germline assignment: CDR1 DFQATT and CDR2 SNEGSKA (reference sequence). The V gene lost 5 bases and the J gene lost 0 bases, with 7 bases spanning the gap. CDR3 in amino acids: CSADRLNTEAFF. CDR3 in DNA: TGCAGTGCTGACAGGCTGAACACTGAAGCTTTCTTT.

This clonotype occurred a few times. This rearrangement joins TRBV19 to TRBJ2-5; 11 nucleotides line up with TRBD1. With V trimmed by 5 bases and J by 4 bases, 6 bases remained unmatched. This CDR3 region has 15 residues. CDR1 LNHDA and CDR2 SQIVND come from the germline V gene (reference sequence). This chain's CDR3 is CASSPDRGRGETQYF. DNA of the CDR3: TGTGCCAGTAGTCCGGACAGGGGGCGCGGAGAGACCCAGTACTTC.

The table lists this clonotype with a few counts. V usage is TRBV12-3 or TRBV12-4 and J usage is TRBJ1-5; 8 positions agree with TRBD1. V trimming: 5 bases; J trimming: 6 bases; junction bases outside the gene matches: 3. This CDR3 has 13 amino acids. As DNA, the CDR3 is TGTGCCAGCAGTGGACAGGGAGGTCAGCCCCAGCATTTT. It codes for CASSGQGGQPQHF.

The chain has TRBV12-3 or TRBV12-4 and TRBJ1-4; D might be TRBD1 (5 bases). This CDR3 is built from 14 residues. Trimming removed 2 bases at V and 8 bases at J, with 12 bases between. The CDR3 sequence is CASSLIVQEEKLFF. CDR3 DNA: TGTGCCAGCAGTTTAATAGTACAGGAAGAAAAACTGTTTTTT.

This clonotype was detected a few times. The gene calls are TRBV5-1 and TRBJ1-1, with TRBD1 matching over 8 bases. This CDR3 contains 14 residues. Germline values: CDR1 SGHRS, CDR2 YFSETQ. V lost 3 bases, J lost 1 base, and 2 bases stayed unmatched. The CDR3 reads CASSWTGPNTEAFF. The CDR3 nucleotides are TGCGCCAGCAGCTGGACAGGGCCGAACACTGAAGCTTTCTTT.

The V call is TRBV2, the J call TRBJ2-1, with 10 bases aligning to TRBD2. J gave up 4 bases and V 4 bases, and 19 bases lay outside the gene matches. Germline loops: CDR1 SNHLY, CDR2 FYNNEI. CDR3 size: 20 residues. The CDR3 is CASSVPDRAESGRAYNEQFF. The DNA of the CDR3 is TGTGCCAGCAGTGTACCGGACAGGGCCGAAAGCGGGAGGGCTTACAATGAGCAGTTCTTC.

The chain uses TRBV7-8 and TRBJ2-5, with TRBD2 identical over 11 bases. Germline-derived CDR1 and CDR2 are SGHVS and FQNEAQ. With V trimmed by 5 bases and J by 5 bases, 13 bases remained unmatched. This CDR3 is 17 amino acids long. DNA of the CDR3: TGTGCCAGCAGCGTCGGGACTAGCGGAACTGAGGTGGAGACCCAGTACTTC. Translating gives CASSVGTSGTEVETQYF.

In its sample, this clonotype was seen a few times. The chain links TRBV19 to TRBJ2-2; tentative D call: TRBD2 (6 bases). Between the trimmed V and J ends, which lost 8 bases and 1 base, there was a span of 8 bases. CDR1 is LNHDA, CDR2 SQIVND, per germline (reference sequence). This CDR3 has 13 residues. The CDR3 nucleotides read TGTGCCAGTCGGCGGGGGAACACCGGGGAGCTGTTTTTT. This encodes CASRRGNTGELFF.

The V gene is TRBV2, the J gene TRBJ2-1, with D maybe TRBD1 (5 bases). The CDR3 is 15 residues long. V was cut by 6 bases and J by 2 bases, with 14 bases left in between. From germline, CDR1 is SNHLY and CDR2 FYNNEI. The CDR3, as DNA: TGTGCCAGCAGGTCGGTTAGGGGCCCCTACAATGAGCAGTTCTTC. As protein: CASRSVRGPYNEQFF.

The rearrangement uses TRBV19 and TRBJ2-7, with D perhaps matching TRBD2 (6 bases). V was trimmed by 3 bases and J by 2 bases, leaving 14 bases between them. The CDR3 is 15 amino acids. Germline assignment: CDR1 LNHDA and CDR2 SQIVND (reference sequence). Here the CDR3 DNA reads TGTGCCAGTAGTATCGGCGGGATGAGGGCCTACGAGCAGTACTTC. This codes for CASSIGGMRAYEQYF.

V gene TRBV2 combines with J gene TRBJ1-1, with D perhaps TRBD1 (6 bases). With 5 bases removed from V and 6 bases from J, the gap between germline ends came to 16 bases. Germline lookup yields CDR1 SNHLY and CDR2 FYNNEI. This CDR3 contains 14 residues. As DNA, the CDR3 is TGTGCCAGCAGTTCTCGTTCAGGGGTTCCTGAAGCTTTCTTT. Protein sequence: CASSSRSGVPEAFF.

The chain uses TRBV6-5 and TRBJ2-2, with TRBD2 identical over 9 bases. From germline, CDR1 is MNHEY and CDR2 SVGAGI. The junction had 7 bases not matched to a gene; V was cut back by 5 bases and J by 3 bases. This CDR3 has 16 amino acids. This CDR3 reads CASSSLAGGYTGELFF. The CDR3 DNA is TGTGCCAGCAGTAGTCTGGCGGGAGGGTACACCGGGGAGCTGTTTTTT.

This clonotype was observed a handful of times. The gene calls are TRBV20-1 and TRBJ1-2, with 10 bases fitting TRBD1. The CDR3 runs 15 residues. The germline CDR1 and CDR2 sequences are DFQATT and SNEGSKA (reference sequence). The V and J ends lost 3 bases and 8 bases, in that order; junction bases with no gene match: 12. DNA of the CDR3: TGCAGTGCTAGGGAGACAGGGGGCCGGGTATCGGGCTACACCTTC. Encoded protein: CSARETGGRVSGYTF.

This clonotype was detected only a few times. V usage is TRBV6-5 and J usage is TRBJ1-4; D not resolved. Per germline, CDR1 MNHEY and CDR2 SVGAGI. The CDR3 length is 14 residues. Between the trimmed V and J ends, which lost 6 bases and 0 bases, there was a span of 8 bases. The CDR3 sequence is CASSRTATNEKLFF. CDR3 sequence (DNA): TGTGCCAGCAGCCGAACCGCAACTAATGAAAAACTGTTTTTT.

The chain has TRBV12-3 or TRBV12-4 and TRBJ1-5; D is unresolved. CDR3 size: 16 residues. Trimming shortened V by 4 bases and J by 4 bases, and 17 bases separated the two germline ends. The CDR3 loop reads CASSSGIGRGNQPQHF. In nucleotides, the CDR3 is TGTGCCAGCAGTTCAGGTATCGGACGGGGTAATCAGCCCCAGCATTTT.

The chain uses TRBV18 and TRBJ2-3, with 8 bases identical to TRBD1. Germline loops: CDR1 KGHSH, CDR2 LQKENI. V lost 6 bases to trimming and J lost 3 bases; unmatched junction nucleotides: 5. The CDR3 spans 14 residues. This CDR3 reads CASSGGQGTDTQYF. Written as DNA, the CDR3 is TGTGCCAGCTCCGGAGGACAGGGAACAGATACGCAGTATTTT.

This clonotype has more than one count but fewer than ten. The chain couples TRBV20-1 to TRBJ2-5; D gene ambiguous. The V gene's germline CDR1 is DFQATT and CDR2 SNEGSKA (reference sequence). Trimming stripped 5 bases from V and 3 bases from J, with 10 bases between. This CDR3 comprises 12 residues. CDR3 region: CSAPLAEETQYF. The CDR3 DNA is TGCAGTGCTCCACTGGCGGAAGAGACCCAGTACTTC.

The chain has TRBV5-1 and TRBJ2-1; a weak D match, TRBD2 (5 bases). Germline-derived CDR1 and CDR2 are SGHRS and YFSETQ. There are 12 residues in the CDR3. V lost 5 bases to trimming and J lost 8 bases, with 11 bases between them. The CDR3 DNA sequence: TGCGCCAGCAGTTTAGAGGGCTATGAGCAGTTCTTC. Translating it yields CASSLEGYEQFF.

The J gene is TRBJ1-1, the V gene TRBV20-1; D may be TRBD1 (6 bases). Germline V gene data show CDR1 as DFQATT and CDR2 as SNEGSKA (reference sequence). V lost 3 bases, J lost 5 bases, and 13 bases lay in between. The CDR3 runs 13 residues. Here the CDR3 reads CSASPPGVTEAFF. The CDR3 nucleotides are TGCAGTGCTAGTCCTCCAGGGGTAACTGAAGCTTTCTTT.

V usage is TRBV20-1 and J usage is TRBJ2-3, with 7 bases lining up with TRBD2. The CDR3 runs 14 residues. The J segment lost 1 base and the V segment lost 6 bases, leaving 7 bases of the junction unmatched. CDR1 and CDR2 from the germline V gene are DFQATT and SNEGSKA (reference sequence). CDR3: CSATSVVGTDTQYF. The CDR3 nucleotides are TGCAGTGCAACTAGCGTGGTTGGCACAGATACGCAGTATTTT.

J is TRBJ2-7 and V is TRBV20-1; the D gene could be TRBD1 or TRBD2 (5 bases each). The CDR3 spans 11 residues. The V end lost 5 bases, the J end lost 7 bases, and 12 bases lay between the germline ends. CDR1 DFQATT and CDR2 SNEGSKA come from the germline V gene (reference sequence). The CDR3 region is CSALGRGEQYF. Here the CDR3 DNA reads TGCAGTGCTTTGGGGCGAGGGGAGCAGTACTTC.

The CDR3 bases are TGTGCCAGCAGCCCCGCTTGGAGGGCAAGGGAGCAGTTCTTC. Translation: CASSPAWRAREQFF. The chain joins TRBV7-2 to TRBJ2-1; D is possibly TRBD2 (6 bases). V was shortened by 5 bases and J by 10 bases, with 18 bases between the two germline ends. The CDR3 extends over 14 amino acids. Germline values: CDR1 SGHTA, CDR2 FQGNSA.

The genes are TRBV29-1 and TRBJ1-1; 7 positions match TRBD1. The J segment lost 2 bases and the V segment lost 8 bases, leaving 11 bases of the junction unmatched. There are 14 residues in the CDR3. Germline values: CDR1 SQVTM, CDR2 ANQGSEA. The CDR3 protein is CSPLGTECNTEAFF. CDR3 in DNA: TGCAGCCCTCTTGGGACAGAGTGTAACACTGAAGCTTTCTTT.

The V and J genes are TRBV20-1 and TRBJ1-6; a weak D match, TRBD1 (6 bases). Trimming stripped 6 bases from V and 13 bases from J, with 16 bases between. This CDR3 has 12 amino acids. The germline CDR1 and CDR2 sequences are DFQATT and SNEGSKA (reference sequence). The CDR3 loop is CSAGTRGVPLHF. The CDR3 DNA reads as TGCAGTGCCGGGACAAGAGGGGTCCCCCTCCACTTT.

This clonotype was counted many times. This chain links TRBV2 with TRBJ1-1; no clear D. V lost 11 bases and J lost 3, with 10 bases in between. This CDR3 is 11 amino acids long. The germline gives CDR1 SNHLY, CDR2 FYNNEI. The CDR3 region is CACLGDTEAFF. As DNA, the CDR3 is TGTGCCTGTTTAGGCGACACTGAAGCTTTCTTT.